This T cell receptor (beta chain) was documented in a study of T-cell memory formation after mild COVID-19. Sample barcodes and UMIs were carried by the TCR alpha and TCR beta cDNA libraries that 5'RACE generated with constant-segment primers. TCRdb ran MiXCR on the 5' RACE reads and lists one entry per CDR3 protein. The sample holds approximately 450,000 distinct CDR3 sequences, 15% to 20% seen once. General study results and limits: Of the contracting clones, CD4+ ones lay mainly in CM and EM, and CD8+ ones in EMRA. That cross-reactive memory joined was suggested by some responding clones appearing in pre-infection memory.

This clonotype was observed a handful of times. What it binds is unknown. From germline, CDR1 is SGHRS and CDR2 YFSETQ. The CDR3 loop spans 16 amino acids. V lost 0 bases, J lost 2 bases, and 7 bases stayed unmatched. This receptor was identified in an adult woman who had mild COVID-19 (a few samples of this study predate the infection). Cell type and time point are not known. Sample: PBMCs or a T cell subset sorted from them (not recorded which). The rearrangement joins TRBV5-1 to TRBJ2-5, with 7 positions matching TRBD2. The CDR3 loop is CASSLAVGGSQETQYF. CDR3 nucleotides: TGCGCCAGCAGCTTGGCCGTGGGCGGGAGTCAAGAGACCCAGTACTTC. The complete variable domain, with remaining parts taken from reference TRBV5-1 and TRBJ2-5, reads KAGVTQTPRYLIKTRGQQVTLSCSPISGHRSVSWYQQTPGQGLQFLFEYFSETQRNKGNFPGRFSGRQFSNSRSEMNVSTLELGDSALYLCASSLAVGGSQETQYFGPGTRLLVL.